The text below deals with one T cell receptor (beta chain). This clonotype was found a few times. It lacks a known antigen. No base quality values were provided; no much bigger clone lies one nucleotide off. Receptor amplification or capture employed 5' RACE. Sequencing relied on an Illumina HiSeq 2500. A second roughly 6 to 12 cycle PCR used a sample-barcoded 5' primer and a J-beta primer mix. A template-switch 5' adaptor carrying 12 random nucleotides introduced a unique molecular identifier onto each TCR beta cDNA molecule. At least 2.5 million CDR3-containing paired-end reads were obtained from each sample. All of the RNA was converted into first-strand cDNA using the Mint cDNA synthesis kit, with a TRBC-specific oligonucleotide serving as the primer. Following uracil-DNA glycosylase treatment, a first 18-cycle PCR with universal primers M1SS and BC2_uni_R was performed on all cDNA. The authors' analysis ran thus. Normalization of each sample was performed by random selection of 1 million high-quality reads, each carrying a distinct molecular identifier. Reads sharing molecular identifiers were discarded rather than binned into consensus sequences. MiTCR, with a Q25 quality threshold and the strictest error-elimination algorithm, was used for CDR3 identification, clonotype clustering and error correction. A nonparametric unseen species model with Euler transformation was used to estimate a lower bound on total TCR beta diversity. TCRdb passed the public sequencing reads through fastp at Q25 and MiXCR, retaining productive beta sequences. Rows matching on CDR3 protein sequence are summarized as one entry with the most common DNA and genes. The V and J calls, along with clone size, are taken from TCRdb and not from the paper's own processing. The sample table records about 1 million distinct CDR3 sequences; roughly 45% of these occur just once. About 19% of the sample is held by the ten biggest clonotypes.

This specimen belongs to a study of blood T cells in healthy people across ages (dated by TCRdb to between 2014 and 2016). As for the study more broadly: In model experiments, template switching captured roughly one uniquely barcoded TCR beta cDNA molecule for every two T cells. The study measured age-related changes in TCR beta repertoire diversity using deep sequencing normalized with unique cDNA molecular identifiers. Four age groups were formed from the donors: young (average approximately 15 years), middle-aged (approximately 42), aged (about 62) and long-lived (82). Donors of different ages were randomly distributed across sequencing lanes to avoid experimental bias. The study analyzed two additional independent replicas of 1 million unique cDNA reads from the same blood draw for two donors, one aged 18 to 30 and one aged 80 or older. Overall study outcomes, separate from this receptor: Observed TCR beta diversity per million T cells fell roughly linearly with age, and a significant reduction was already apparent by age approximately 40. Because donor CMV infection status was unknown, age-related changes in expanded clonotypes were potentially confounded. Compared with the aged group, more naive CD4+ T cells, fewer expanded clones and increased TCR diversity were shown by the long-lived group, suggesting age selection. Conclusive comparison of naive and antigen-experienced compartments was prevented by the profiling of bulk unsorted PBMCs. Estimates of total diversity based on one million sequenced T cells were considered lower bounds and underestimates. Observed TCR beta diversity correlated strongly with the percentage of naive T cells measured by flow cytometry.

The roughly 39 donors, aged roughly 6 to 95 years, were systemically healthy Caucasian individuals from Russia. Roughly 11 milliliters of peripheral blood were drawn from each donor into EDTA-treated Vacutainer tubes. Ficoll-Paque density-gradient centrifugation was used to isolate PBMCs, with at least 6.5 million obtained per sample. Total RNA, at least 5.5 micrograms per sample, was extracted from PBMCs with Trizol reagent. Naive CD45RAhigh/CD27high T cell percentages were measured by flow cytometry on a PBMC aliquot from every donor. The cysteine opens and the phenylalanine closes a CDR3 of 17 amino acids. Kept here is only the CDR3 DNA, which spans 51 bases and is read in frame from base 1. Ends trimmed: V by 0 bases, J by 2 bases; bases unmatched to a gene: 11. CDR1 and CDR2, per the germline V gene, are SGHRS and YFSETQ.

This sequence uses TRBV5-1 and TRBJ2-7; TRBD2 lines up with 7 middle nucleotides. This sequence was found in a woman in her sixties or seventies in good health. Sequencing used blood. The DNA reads TGCGCCAGCAGCTTGGGGCCAGCGGGACTCCATGCCTACGAGCAGTACTTC. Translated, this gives CASSLGPAGLHAYEQYF.